This T cell receptor beta chain was identified during a study of cytomegalovirus exposure and HLA in healthy donors. The PCR made use of 60 Vbeta and 13 Jbeta primers. Produced via immunoSEQ multiplex PCR; TCRdb's table is partial and in-frame only. This table holds roughly 200,000 clones, around 84% found once. Looked up from germline, CDR1 is MDHEN and CDR2 is SYDVKM. The CDR3 is made up of 18 amino acids. V shed 6 bases and J 3 bases; nucleotides not matched to a gene: 19. Study-wide results and caveats: Among the CMV-associated chains, a few were confirmed in vitro as specific for CMV antigens. Later, an analysis found that common viral pathogens appeared to be linked with several of the most significant clusters. Earlier analysis yielded a pattern in which most TCR beta V segments were productive about 90% or about 30% of the time.

Comments on this clone: Its antigen is undetermined.

Sequenced: PBMCs. The chain recombines TRBV28 with TRBJ1-2, with 7 bases lining up with TRBD1. The receptor comes from a woman between 18 and 30 years old in good health and CMV-seronegative. CDR3 in amino acids: CASSPTRDSPPEDYGYTF. CDR3 coding DNA: TGTGCCAGCAGCCCCACCCGGGACAGCCCTCCGGAGGACTATGGCTACACCTTC.